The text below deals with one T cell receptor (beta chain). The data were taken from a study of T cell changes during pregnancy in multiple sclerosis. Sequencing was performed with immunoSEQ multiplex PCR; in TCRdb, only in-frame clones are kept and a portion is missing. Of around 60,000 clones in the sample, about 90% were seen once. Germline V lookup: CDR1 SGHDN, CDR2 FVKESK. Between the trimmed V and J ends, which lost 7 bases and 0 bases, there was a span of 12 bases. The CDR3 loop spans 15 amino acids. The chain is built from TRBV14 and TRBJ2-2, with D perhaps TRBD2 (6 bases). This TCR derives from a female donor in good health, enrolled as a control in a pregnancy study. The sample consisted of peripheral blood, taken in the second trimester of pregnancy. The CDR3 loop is CASKGLATNTGELFF. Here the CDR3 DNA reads TGTGCCAGCAAAGGGCTAGCGACGAACACCGGGGAGCTGTTTTTT. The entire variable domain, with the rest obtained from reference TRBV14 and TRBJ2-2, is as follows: EAGVTQFPSHSVIEKGQTVTLRCDPISGHDNLYWYRRVMGKEIKFLLHFVKESKQDESGMPNNRFLAERTGGTYSTLKVQPAELEDSGVYFCASKGLATNTGELFFGEGSRLTVL.